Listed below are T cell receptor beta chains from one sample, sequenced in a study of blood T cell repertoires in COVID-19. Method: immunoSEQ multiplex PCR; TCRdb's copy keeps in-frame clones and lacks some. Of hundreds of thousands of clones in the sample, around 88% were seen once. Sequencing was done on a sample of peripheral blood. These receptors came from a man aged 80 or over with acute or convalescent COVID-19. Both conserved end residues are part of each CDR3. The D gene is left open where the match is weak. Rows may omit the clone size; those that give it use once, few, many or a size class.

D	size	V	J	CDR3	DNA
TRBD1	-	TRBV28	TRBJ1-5	CASSRIRGGGNQPQHF	TGTGCCAGCAGTCGTATAAGAGGGGGCGGCAATCAGCCCCAGCATTTT
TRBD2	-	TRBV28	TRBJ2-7	CASSLLASGSHGEQYF	TGTGCCAGCAGTTTATTGGCTAGCGGGAGTCATGGCGAGCAGTACTTC
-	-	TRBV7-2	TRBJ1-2	CASSTGELPNYGYTF	TGTGCCAGCAGCACCGGTGAGCTCCCTAACTATGGCTACACCTTC
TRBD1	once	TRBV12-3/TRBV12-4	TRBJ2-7	CASGQGAYEQYF	TGTGCCAGCGGACAGGGGGCTTACGAGCAGTACTTC
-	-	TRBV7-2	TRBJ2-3	CASSGYGVTDTQYF	TGTGCCAGCAGCGGGTACGGGGTCACAGATACGCAGTATTTT
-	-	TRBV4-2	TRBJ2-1	CASSQRDSTYNEQFF	TGTGCCAGCAGCCAAAGGGACTCGACCTACAATGAGCAGTTCTTC
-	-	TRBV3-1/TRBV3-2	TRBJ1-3	CASSQLGGSGNTIYF	TGTGCCAGCAGCCAGCTCGGTGGCTCTGGAAACACCATATATTTT
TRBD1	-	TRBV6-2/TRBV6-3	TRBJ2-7	CASSSPPGQGPYEQYF	TGTGCCAGCAGTTCGCCTCCGGGACAGGGTCCCTACGAGCAGTACTTC
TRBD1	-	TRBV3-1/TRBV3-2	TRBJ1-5	CASSQAGQGYQPQHF	TGTGCCAGCAGCCAAGCAGGACAGGGATATCAGCCCCAGCATTTT
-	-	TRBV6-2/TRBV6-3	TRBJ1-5	CASSKDRMVNQPQHF	TGTGCCAGCAGCAAGGACAGAATGGTGAATCAGCCCCAGCATTTT
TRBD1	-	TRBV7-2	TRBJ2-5	CASRPPGQGAGETQYF	TGTGCCAGCAGACCTCCGGGACAGGGGGCGGGTGAGACCCAGTACTTC
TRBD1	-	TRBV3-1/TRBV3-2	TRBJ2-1	CASSLLRRTGGRNEQFF	TGTGCCAGCAGCCTCCTCCGGAGGACAGGGGGCCGCAATGAGCAGTTCTTC
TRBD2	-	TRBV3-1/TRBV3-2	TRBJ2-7	CASSHHGLAGGLINEQYF	TGTGCCAGCAGCCATCATGGACTAGCGGGGGGGCTTATCAACGAGCAGTACTTC
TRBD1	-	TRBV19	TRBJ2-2	CASSADRASSGELFF	TGTGCCAGTAGTGCGGACAGGGCTAGTTCCGGGGAGCTGTTTTTT
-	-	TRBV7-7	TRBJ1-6	CASSLDQISPLHF	TGTGCCAGCAGCTTAGATCAAATTTCACCCCTCCACTTT
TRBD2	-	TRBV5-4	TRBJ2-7	CASSLERGASQDEQYF	TGTGCCAGCAGCTTGGAGCGGGGCGCCTCCCAGGACGAGCAGTACTTC
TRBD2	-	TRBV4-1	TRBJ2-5	CASSQGLATQETQYF	TGCGCCAGCAGCCAAGGACTAGCGACCCAAGAGACCCAGTACTTC
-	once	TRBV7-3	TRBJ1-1	CASSLTANTEAFF	TGTGCCAGCAGCCTGACAGCGAACACTGAAGCTTTCTTT
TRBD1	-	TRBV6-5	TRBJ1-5	CASSLQGAVNQPQHF	TGTGCCAGCAGTTTACAGGGGGCGGTTAATCAGCCCCAGCATTTT
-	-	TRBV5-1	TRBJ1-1	CASSLVGRSQSEAFF	TGCGCCAGCAGCTTGGTCGGGAGGTCGCAGTCCGAAGCTTTCTTT
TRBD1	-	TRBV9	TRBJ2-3	CASSVDTGGTDTQYF	TGTGCCAGCAGCGTAGACACAGGGGGCACAGATACGCAGTATTTT
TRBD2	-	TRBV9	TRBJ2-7	CASSGGGLAGNEQYF	TGTGCCAGCAGCGGTGGAGGCCTAGCGGGAAACGAGCAGTACTTC
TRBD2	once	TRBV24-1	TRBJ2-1	CATSDFSRGGSRYNEQFF	TGTGCCACCAGTGATTTTTCGAGGGGCGGGAGTAGGTACAATGAGCAGTTCTTC
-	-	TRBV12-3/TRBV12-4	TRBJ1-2	CASSFGVAGGYTF	TGTGCCAGCAGTTTTGGAGTTGCGGGAGGCTACACCTTC
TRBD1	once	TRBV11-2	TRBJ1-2	CASSLAFQGADGYTF	TGTGCCAGCAGCTTAGCCTTCCAGGGGGCGGATGGCTACACCTTC
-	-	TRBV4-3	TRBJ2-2	CASSQEPRIFTGELFF	TGCGCCAGCAGCCAAGAACCTAGAATATTCACCGGGGAGCTGTTTTTT
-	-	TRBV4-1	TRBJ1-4	CASSLRQEYEKLFF	TGCGCCAGCAGCCTTCGACAGGAGTATGAAAAACTGTTTTTT
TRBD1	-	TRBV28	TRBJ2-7	CASSGPGQGRFHEQYF	TGTGCCAGCAGTGGGCCGGGACAGGGGCGGTTCCACGAGCAGTACTTC
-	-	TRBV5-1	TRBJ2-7	CASSLSGVPYEQYF	TGCGCCAGCAGCTTATCGGGAGTCCCCTACGAGCAGTACTTC
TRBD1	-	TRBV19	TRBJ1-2	CASSIGGTGGSGYTF	TGTGCCAGTAGTATAGGCGGGACAGGGGGCTCTGGCTACACCTTC
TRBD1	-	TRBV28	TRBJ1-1	CASRETGARNTEAFF	TGTGCCAGCAGGGAAACAGGGGCGAGGAACACTGAAGCTTTCTTT
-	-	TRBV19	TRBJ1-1	CASSIAKLNTEAFF	TGTGCCAGTAGTATAGCAAAGCTGAACACTGAAGCTTTCTTT
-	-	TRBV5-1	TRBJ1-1	CASSLEGQANTEAFF	TGCGCCAGCAGCTTGGAGGGACAAGCGAACACTGAAGCTTTCTTT
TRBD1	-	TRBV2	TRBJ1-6	CASSLNPGQGPSVFHF	TGTGCCAGCAGTCTTAACCCGGGACAGGGTCCCTCTGTTTTCCACTTT
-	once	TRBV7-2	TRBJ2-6	CASSVRATGAGANVLTF	TGTGCCAGCAGCGTTCGAGCCACGGGGGCTGGGGCCAACGTCCTGACTTTC
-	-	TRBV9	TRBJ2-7	CASSVATTATLYEQYF	TGTGCCAGCAGCGTAGCGACTACCGCCACCCTCTACGAGCAGTACTTC
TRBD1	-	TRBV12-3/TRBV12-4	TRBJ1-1	CASRSDRVTEAFF	TGTGCCAGCAGATCCGACAGGGTCACTGAAGCTTTCTTT
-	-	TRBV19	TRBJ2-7	CASSPGPSTGYEQYF	TGTGCCAGTAGTCCGGGACCTTCGACAGGCTACGAGCAGTACTTC
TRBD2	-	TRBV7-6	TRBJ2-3	CASSATSGGAGDTQYF	TGTGCCAGCAGCGCTACTAGCGGGGGGGCCGGAGATACGCAGTATTTT
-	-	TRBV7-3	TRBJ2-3	CASSVRNGDTQYF	TGTGCCAGCAGCGTAAGGAACGGGGATACGCAGTATTTT
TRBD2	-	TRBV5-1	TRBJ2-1	CASSLVTSGRMQFF	TGCGCCAGCAGCTTGGTGACTAGCGGGAGGATGCAGTTCTTC
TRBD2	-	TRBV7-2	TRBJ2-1	CASSLEVGSGSRDYNEQFF	TGTGCCAGCAGCTTAGAGGTCGGTAGCGGGAGTCGGGACTACAATGAGCAGTTCTTC
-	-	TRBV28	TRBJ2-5	CASSLLSGTRGRETQYF	TGTGCCAGCAGTTTATTATCCGGGACAAGAGGCCGAGAGACCCAGTACTTC
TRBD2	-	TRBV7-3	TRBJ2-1	CASSVAGVGNEQFF	TGTGCCAGCAGCGTAGCGGGAGTGGGAAATGAGCAGTTCTTC
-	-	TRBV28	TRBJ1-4	CASSLSGEKLFF	TGTGCCAGCAGTTTATCGGGAGAAAAACTGTTTTTT
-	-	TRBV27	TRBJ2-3	CASRGQAVLSTDTQYF	TGTGCCAGCAGGGGCCAGGCTGTGCTTTCGACAGATACGCAGTATTTT
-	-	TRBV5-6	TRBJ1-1	CASSLWGRSVGTEAFF	TGTGCCAGCAGCTTATGGGGGAGGAGCGTGGGCACTGAAGCTTTCTTT
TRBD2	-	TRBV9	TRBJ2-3	CASSVDVAGGADTQYF	TGTGCCAGCAGCGTAGATGTAGCGGGAGGCGCAGATACGCAGTATTTT
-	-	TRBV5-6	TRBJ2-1	CASSALGRGTDNEQFF	TGTGCCAGCAGCGCCCTCGGCAGGGGAACGGACAATGAGCAGTTCTTC
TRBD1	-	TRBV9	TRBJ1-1	CASSPISAGGSTEAFF	TGTGCCAGCAGCCCAATTAGTGCAGGGGGCAGTACTGAAGCTTTCTTT
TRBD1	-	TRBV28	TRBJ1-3	CASRWTGASSGNTIYF	TGTGCCAGCAGGTGGACAGGGGCCAGCTCTGGAAACACCATATATTTT
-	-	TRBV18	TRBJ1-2	CASSPPPGYGYTF	TGTGCCAGCTCACCACCACCGGGGTATGGCTACACCTTC
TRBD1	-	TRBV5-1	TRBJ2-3	CASSRGTEVTDTQYF	TGCGCCAGCAGCCGAGGGACAGAGGTCACAGATACGCAGTATTTT
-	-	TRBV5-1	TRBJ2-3	CASSWELSSSTDTQYF	TGCGCCAGCAGCTGGGAGCTTTCCTCTAGCACAGATACGCAGTATTTT
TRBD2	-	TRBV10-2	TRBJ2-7	CASSEIAGNSYEQYF	TGCGCCAGCAGTGAGATAGCGGGCAACTCCTACGAGCAGTACTTC
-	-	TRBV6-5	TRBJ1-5	CASSSSRQPQHF	TGTGCCAGCAGTTCGAGCAGGCAGCCCCAGCATTTT
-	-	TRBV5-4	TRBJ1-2	CASSLESRRGGYTF	TGTGCCAGCAGCTTGGAGAGCCGCCGAGGGGGCTACACCTTC
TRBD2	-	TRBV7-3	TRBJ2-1	CASSQTSGGLYNEQFF	TGTGCCAGCAGCCAGACCAGCGGGGGGCTTTACAATGAGCAGTTCTTC
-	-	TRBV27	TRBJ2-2	CASRQTAGANTGELFF	TGTGCCAGCAGGCAGACGGCAGGGGCGAACACCGGGGAGCTGTTTTTT
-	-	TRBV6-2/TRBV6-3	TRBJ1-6	CASSYLVYDSPLHF	TGTGCCAGCAGTTACTTAGTTTATGATTCACCCCTCCACTTT